This TCR beta chain was sequenced for a study of blood T cell dynamics during melanoma immunotherapy. Study-wide background: Standard first-line treatment here was pembrolizumab or nivolumab plus ipilimumab in metastatic melanoma.

Study-wide points: Unlike progressors, later disease-control patients had W3 repertoires gaining clonality or diversity.

Concerning this clone itself: The antigen is undetermined.

Documented time point: week 3, after first cycle of checkpoint inhibitor. Samples come from before therapy and from week 3 after the first blockade cycle. Generated by immunoSEQ multiplex PCR, the TCRdb table keeps only in-frame clones and is missing some. The sample carries some 11,000 clones, over 70% recorded once. Germline CDR1 and CDR2: SGHNT and YYREEE (reference sequence). The CDR3 runs to 16 residues. V lost 6 bases, J lost 4 bases, and 9 bases stayed unmatched. This chain uses TRBV5-4 with TRBJ2-3; the match to TRBD1 covers 12 bases. The source material was blood, sampled from a patient treated with checkpoint blockade. This receptor was taken from a human donor with melanoma. The CDR3 coding sequence is TGTGCCAGCAAACTAAGTGGGACAGGGGGCGCAGATACGCAGTATTTT. It yields the protein CASKLSGTGGADTQYF.